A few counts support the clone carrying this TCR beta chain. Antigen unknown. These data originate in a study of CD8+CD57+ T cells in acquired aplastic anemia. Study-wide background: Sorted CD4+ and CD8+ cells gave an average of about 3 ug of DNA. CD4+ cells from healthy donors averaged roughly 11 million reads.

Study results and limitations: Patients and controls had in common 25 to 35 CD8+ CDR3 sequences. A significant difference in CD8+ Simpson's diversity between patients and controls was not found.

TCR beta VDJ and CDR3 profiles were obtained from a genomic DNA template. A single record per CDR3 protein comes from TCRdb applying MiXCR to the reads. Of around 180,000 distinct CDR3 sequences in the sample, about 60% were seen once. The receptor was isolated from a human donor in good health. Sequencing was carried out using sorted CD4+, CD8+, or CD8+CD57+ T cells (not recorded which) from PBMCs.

The CDR3 spells CASSEYYEQYF. CDR3 DNA: TGTGCCAGCAGCGAATACTACGAGCAGTACTTC. The genes are TRBV7-9 and TRBJ2-7; D gene unclear. The CDR3 runs 11 residues. Germline CDR1 SEHNR, CDR2 FQNEAQ (reference sequence). V lost 5 bases and J 3 bases, leaving 5 bases between the germline ends.